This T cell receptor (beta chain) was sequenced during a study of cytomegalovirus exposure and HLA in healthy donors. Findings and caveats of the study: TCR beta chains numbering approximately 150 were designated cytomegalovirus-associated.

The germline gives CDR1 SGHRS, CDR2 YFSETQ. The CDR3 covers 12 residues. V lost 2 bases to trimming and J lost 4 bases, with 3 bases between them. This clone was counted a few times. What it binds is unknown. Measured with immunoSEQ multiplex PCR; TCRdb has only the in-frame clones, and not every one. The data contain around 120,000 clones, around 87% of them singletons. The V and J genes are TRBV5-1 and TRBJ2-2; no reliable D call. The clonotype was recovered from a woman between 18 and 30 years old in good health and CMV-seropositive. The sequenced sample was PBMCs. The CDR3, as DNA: TGCGCCAGCAGCTTCCGCACCGGGGAGCTGTTTTTT. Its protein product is CASSFRTGELFF.